This T cell receptor beta chain was identified in a study of Tregs in tolerant kidney transplant recipients. Study-wide findings and caveats: The small number of patients limits these findings pending further validation.

Points on this clone: The antigen is not known.

Unstimulated regulatory T cells (CD4+CD25+CD127-), CD4+CD25- non-regulatory cells, CD4 and CD8 cells were FACS-sorted from thawed PBMCs. Profiled with immunoSEQ multiplex PCR; TCRdb holds only in-frame clones, not every one. The sample holds about 66,000 clones, roughly 92% seen once. The specimen was CD8+ T cells from blood, collected before the transplant. The receptor's source is a human donor who received a combined kidney and bone marrow transplant.

The CDR3 is CASSEWEGINQPQHF. The CDR3, as DNA: TGTGCCAGCAGTGAGTGGGAGGGTATAAATCAGCCCCAGCATTTT. This rearrangement joins TRBV2 to TRBJ1-5, with D hard to call. The CDR3 runs 15 residues. Deletions cut 3 bases from V and 4 bases from J, with 13 bases between. From germline, CDR1 is SNHLY and CDR2 FYNNEI.